This TCR beta chain was retrieved from a study of T-cell reconstitution after alpha-beta-depleted transplantation in children. Study-wide results and caveats: Expanded graft clones, several hundred of them, were reportedly the source of alpha-beta T cells about two months after transplant.

This clonotype was picked up a small number of times. The antigen remains undetermined. A TCRbeta library incorporating unique molecular identifiers was prepared. TCRdb fed the PCR reads into MiXCR, producing one record per CDR3 protein. The data show almost 600,000 distinct CDR3 sequences, 20% to 30% seen once. The V gene's germline CDR1 is DFQATT and CDR2 SNEGSKA (reference sequence). This CDR3 spans 16 amino acids. Trimming cost V 1 base and J 9 bases; bases outside gene matches: 15. V is TRBV20-1 and J is TRBJ2-1; 7 bases fit TRBD2. This receptor was obtained from a boy under three years old with Wiskott-Aldrich syndrome, due to receive a stem cell transplant. The source was PBMCs, collected before TCRalphabeta/CD19-depleted stem cell transplant. The CDR3 DNA reads TGCAGTGCTAGAGGGCACGTGGGCGGGAGAGTTGGTGAGCAGTTCTTC. Translating it yields CSARGHVGGRVGEQFF.